This TCR beta chain comes out of a study of blood T cells in healthy people across ages. Isolation recovered at least 6.5 million PBMCs from every sample. For this clonotype: The target antigen is unknown.

Using a J-beta primer mix together with a sample-barcoded 5' primer, a second PCR was run for roughly 7 to 12 cycles. TCRdb recomputed calls from the 5' RACE reads with MiXCR, one row per CDR3 protein. Of 800,000 or so distinct CDR3 sequences listed, around 50% are singletons. Broader study findings: For the donors, CMV status was unknown and possibly confounded expanded clonotype changes.

CDR1 and CDR2 (germline): MNHNY, SVGAGI (reference sequence). CDR3 length: 16 amino acids. With 6 bases clipped from V and 0 bases from J, the junction kept 5 bases outside the gene matches. Material for sequencing was blood. The chain combines TRBV6-6 with TRBJ2-6, with 7 bases lining up with TRBD2. The clonotype comes from a man aged 80 or over in good health. The CDR3 DNA reads as TGTGCCAGCAGCAACCGCGGGAGCTCTGGGGCCAACGTCCTGACTTTC. This translates into CASSNRGSSGANVLTF.